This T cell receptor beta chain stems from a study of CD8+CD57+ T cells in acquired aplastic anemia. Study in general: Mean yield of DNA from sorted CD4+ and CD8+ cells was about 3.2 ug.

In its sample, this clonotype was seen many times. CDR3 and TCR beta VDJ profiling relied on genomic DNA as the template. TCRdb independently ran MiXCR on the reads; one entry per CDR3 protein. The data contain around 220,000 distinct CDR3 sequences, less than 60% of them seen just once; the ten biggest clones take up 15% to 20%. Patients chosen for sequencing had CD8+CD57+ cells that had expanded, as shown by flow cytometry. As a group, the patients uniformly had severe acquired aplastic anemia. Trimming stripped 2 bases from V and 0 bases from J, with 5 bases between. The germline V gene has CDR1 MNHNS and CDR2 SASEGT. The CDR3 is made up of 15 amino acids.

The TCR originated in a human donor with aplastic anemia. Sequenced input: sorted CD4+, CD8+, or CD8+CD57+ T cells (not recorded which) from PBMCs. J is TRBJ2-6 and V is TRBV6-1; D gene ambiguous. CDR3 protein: CASSEQSSGANVLTF. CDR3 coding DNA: TGTGCCAGCAGTGAACAGAGCTCTGGGGCCAACGTCCTGACTTTC.